This TCR beta chain originates from a study of T cells expressing NK-cell markers. Germline V gene lookup returns CDR1 LGHNT and CDR2 FRNRAP. This CDR3 has 15 amino acids. From its re-call of the 5' RACE reads, TCRdb lists each CDR3 protein once, without DNA. The sample totals 400,000 to 550,000 distinct CDR3 sequences. The source is a woman aged 18 to 75 in good health. Sequenced sample: blood T cells: a sorted CD56 or NKG2C T cell subset, CD4+ or CD8+ T cells, or bulk PBMC T cells (not recorded which). This sequence joins TRBV12-5 and TRBJ2-5. The CDR3 protein is CASGLDSLYQETQYF.